This T cell receptor (beta chain) was captured by sequencing in a study of blood T cell repertoires in COVID-19. Clones were read by immunoSEQ multiplex PCR, and TCRdb kept only the in-frame ones, dropping some. Of 250,000 to 400,000 clones listed, 88% are singletons. This sequence was found in a woman under 40 with COVID-19, enrolled during active disease. The sample taken for sequencing was peripheral blood.

The CDR3 nucleotides read TGTGCCTGGAGGGGCAGAAACACTGAAGCTTTCTTT. Protein product: CAWRGRNTEAFF. The V and J genes are TRBV30 and TRBJ1-1; D is unresolved. The CDR3 is 12 residues long. Germline CDR1 GTSNPN, CDR2 SVGIG (reference sequence). Trimming removed 3 bases at V and 2 bases at J, with 7 bases between.